This T cell receptor beta chain comes out of a study of cytomegalovirus exposure and HLA in healthy donors. General study results and limits: Owing to their indistinguishability, certain V segments, notably TRBV6-2 and TRBV6-3, were excluded.

Comments on this clone: Its target is not known.

This CDR3 region has 13 residues. V lost 8 bases to trimming and J lost 0 bases; unmatched junction nucleotides: 6. CDR1 is GTSNPN, CDR2 SVGIG, per germline (reference sequence). A multiplex PCR was run with 60 Vbeta primers and 13 Jbeta primers. Assay: immunoSEQ multiplex PCR; the TCRdb copy retains only in-frame clones and omits some. Of roughly 98,000 clones in the sample, around 73% were seen once. This clonotype was obtained from a man aged 35 to 55 in good health and CMV-seronegative. The specimen was PBMCs. V and J are TRBV30 and TRBJ1-1; 7 bases are shared with TRBD1. Written as DNA, the CDR3 is TGTGCCGGAGAGGACAGGATGAACACTGAAGCTTTCTTT. It codes for CAGEDRMNTEAFF.